Listed below are T cell receptor beta chains from one sample, sequenced in a study of T-cell memory formation after mild COVID-19. MiXCR was run by TCRdb on the 5' RACE reads, yielding one entry per CDR3 protein. The sample includes under 300,000 distinct CDR3 sequences, over 7% of them seen just once. The sample was PBMCs or a T cell subset sorted from them (not recorded which). The receptors derive from a man between 18 and 29 years old who had mild COVID-19 (a few samples of this study predate the infection). Cell type and time point are not known. CDR3s include the opening cysteine and the closing phenylalanine or tryptophan. Fields, in order: J gene, D gene, clone size, V gene, CDR3 DNA, CDR3 protein. D genes are given only for firm matches. Rows give clone size only sometimes, using once, few, many, or a class for an expanded clone.

>TRBJ1-6|TRBD1|few|TRBV27
TGTGCCAGCAGTTTAAGACAGGGGTCACACCCCCTCCACTTT
CASSLRQGSHPLHF
>TRBJ2-2|NA|NA|TRBV21-1
TGTGCCAGCAGCAAATCCGATGGGATGCCAAACACCGGGGAGCTGTTTTTT
CASSKSDGMPNTGELFF
>TRBJ1-1|NA|NA|TRBV20-1
TGCAGTGCTAGACAGCGACGGAAGAACACTGAAGCTTTCTTT
CSARQRRKNTEAFF
>TRBJ2-1|TRBD2|NA|TRBV29-1
TGCAGCGTGAGTAAAGCGGGGGGAAACAATGAGCAGTTCTTC
CSVSKAGGNNEQFF
>TRBJ2-5|TRBD1|few|TRBV5-6
TGTGCCAGCAGCATACAGGGGCCGGGGTGGGAGACCCAGTACTTC
CASSIQGPGWETQYF
>TRBJ1-1|NA|few|TRBV20-1
TGCAGTGCTAGAACTGTGGATACTTCTGAAGCTTTCTTT
CSARTVDTSEAFF
>TRBJ1-2|NA|few|TRBV4-1
TGCGCCAGCAGCCCTCTTTTGGGGGTCATCATAGATGGCTACACCTTC
CASSPLLGVIIDGYTF
>TRBJ2-2|NA|few|TRBV7-6
TGTGCCAGCAGCTTAGAAGGACATCCCACCGGGGAGCTGTTTTTT
CASSLEGHPTGELFF
>TRBJ1-6|NA|few|TRBV18
TGTGCCAGCTCACCGACTACCGGGCCAGGAGGAAATTCACCCCTCCACTTT
CASSPTTGPGGNSPLHF
>TRBJ2-6|NA|NA|TRBV6-4
TGTGCCAGCAGTGACCGCGAGGGGGCCAACGTCCTGACTTTC
CASSDREGANVLTF
>TRBJ2-1|TRBD1|many|TRBV7-6
TGTGCCAGCAGCCAAGTGGACAGGGGGAATGAGCAGTTCTTC
CASSQVDRGNEQFF
>TRBJ1-2|TRBD1|NA|TRBV9
TGTGCCAGCAGAGTGCAGACAGGGGGCATTGGCTATGGCTACACCTTC
CASRVQTGGIGYGYTF
>TRBJ2-2|TRBD1|few|TRBV5-1
TGCGCCAGCAGCGAAGGTCCCGGGACAGGGGATTCCGGGGAGCTGTTTTTT
CASSEGPGTGDSGELFF
>TRBJ2-5|TRBD2|NA|TRBV7-9
TGTGCCAGCAGCCTCCTATTGCGGGGGTCGGAGACCCAGTACTTC
CASSLLLRGSETQYF
>TRBJ2-2|NA|many|TRBV6-5
TGTGCCAGCAGTTACCTTCAGGGAACCGGGGAGCTGTTTTTT
CASSYLQGTGELFF
>TRBJ1-3|NA|few|TRBV5-1
TGCGCCAGCAGCTTGAACGTGGGGCGAGGAAACACCATATATTTT
CASSLNVGRGNTIYF
>TRBJ1-2|NA|few|TRBV3-1
TGTGCCAGCGGAAGCCCTAACTATGGCTACACCTTC
CASGSPNYGYTF
>TRBJ2-3|NA|many|TRBV7-8
TGTGCCAGCAGCCTCAGACGCAGGGGCCGGGGAGATACGCAGTATTTT
CASSLRRRGRGDTQYF
>TRBJ2-3|NA|many|TRBV5-5
TGTGCCAGCAGCTTGGCCGAGGGGGGGCATTTGGATACGCAGTATTTT
CASSLAEGGHLDTQYF
>TRBJ2-3|NA|few|TRBV10-3
TGTGCCATCAGTGTATGGGGGTCCGGCACAGATACGCAGTATTTT
CAISVWGSGTDTQYF
>TRBJ1-1|NA|NA|TRBV12-3/TRBV12-4
TGTGCCAGCAGTGCGTGGGGGCGAGTGAACACTGAAGCTTTCTTT
CASSAWGRVNTEAFF
>TRBJ1-4|NA|few|TRBV12-3/TRBV12-4
TGTGCCAGCAGCTGGTTGGGGGCGCCGAATGAAAAACTGTTTTTT
CASSWLGAPNEKLFF
>TRBJ2-7|NA|NA|TRBV6-6
TGTGCCAGCACGGACGTGGGGGTTTCAGTCTCCTACGAGCAGTACTTC
CASTDVGVSVSYEQYF
>TRBJ2-5|TRBD2|NA|TRBV4-1
TGCGCCAGCAGCCAAGAACGAGCGGGGGAAGGGACCCAGTACTTC
CASSQERAGEGTQYF
>TRBJ2-2|TRBD1|few|TRBV9
TGTGCCAGCTACCCGACGTCGGGACAGGGCCTCGTTCGGGAGCTGTTTTTT
CASYPTSGQGLVRELFF
>TRBJ2-1|NA|many|TRBV12-3/TRBV12-4
TGTGCCAGCAGTTTTGTGGACGACAATGAGCAGTTCTTC
CASSFVDDNEQFF
>TRBJ2-5|TRBD1|few|TRBV15
TGTGCCACCAGCAGACCACGGACAGGGGGCGGAGAGACCCAGTACTTC
CATSRPRTGGGETQYF
>TRBJ2-1|TRBD1|NA|TRBV25-1
TGTGCCAGCAGTGCATCTCTGACAGGGAGCTCCTACAATGAGCAGTTCTTC
CASSASLTGSSYNEQFF
>TRBJ1-2|NA|few|TRBV7-9
TGTGCCAGCAGCCCGACGGGACGGGTCTATGGCTACACCTTC
CASSPTGRVYGYTF
>TRBJ1-2|NA|NA|TRBV29-1
TGCAGCGTTTTGGAGAACTATGGCTACACCTTC
CSVLENYGYTF
>TRBJ2-2|TRBD2|many|TRBV9
TGTGCCAGCAGCGTACTCGGGGGGGGTGCGAACACCGGGGAGCTGTTTTTT
CASSVLGGGANTGELFF
>TRBJ2-2|NA|few|TRBV6-1
TGTGCCAGCAGTGAATTCGGGACCCTGACTACCGGGGAGCTGTTTTTT
CASSEFGTLTTGELFF
>TRBJ2-3|TRBD2|many|TRBV5-1
TGCGCCAGCAGCGACCTGCCCCGACTAGCGGGGACAGATACGCAGTATTTT
CASSDLPRLAGTDTQYF
>TRBJ2-6|NA|NA|TRBV27
TGTGCCAGCAGTCCCGAGCCGGGGGGGGCCAACGTCCTGACTTTC
CASSPEPGGANVLTF
>TRBJ2-5|TRBD2|NA|TRBV5-1
TGCGCCAGCAGCTCTGGGACTAGCGTGACCCAAGAGACCCAGTACTTC
CASSSGTSVTQETQYF
>TRBJ2-7|TRBD1|few|TRBV29-1
TGCAGCGTTACGGGACAGAATAGCTACGAGCAGTACTTC
CSVTGQNSYEQYF
>TRBJ2-1|NA|NA|TRBV15
TGTGCCACCAGCACAGCTCGGTACAATGAGCAGTTCTTC
CATSTARYNEQFF
>TRBJ2-5|NA|NA|TRBV18
TGTGCCAGCACACCACGTAGCATACAAGAGACCCAGTACTTC
CASTPRSIQETQYF
>TRBJ2-3|NA|few|TRBV2
TGTGCCAGCTCTGCCCCCGGCACAGATACGCAGTATTTT
CASSAPGTDTQYF
>TRBJ2-3|NA|few|TRBV20-1
TGCAGTGCGCAGCAGGGTGGCACAGATACGCAGTATTTT
CSAQQGGTDTQYF